These 30 T cell receptor beta chains originate from one sample sequenced in a study of blood T cell repertoires in COVID-19. Sequencing used immunoSEQ multiplex PCR; TCRdb keeps in-frame clones, though not all of them. The table records about 300,000 clones, roughly 85% of them present only once. The specimen was PBMCs or T cells enriched from blood (not recorded which). The receptor set was obtained from a woman in her 30s who had been exposed to COVID-19.

V and J are TRBV28 and TRBJ1-2; D ambiguous. CDR3 length: 12 residues. V was pared by 5 bases and J by 8 bases, with 12 bases between. The germline V gene has CDR1 MDHEN and CDR2 SYDVKM. Here the CDR3 reads CASSLGGHGYTF. The CDR3 DNA reads TGTGCCAGCAGTCTAGGTGGCCACGGCTACACCTTC.

The chain is built from TRBV12-2 and TRBJ1-6. TRBV12-2 is a listed pseudogene. This CDR3 is built from 16 residues. CDR3 in DNA: TGTGCAAGTCGCGTCCAGGGAGGAAATAAGAATTCACCCCTCCACTTT. This sequence encodes CASRVQGGNKNSPLHF.

The gene calls are TRBV6-5 and TRBJ1-5; TRBD1 aligns across 9 bases. J lost 5 bases, V lost 6 bases, and 5 bases had no gene match. This CDR3 is 14 amino acids long. CDR1 is MNHEY, CDR2 SVGAGI, per germline. The CDR3 region is CASRRTGDDQPQHF. The CDR3 nucleotides are TGTGCCAGCAGAAGGACAGGGGACGATCAGCCCCAGCATTTT.

The chain links TRBV4-1 to TRBJ1-1, with TRBD1 matching 9 bases. There are 17 residues in the CDR3. J lost 5 bases, V lost 1 base, and 11 bases had no gene match. The germline V gene encodes CDR1 MGHRA and CDR2 YSYEKL. The CDR3 DNA is TGCGCCAGCAGCCAAGCCCGAGGGGACAGGGAGGATACTGAAGCTTTCTTT. Protein: CASSQARGDREDTEAFF.

On this clone itself: The same CDR3 arises from other DNA sequences in this sample as well. The rearrangement joins TRBV7-9 to TRBJ2-1, with 11 bases lining up with TRBD2. The germline V gene encodes CDR1 SEHNR and CDR2 FQNEAQ (reference sequence). CDR3 length: 14 residues. V was pared by 5 bases and J by 7 bases, with 4 bases of the junction left unmatched. For the CDR3, the DNA is TGTGCCAGCAGCCCTGGACTAGCGGGTAATGAGCAGTTCTTC. Translating gives CASSPGLAGNEQFF.

In regard to this clone: Other nucleotide sequences in the sample specify the same CDR3. The J gene is TRBJ1-1, the V gene TRBV28, with unresolved D. Germline CDR1 is MDHEN and CDR2 is SYDVKM. The V gene lost 2 bases and the J gene lost 1 base, with 11 bases spanning the gap. There are 15 residues in the CDR3. The CDR3 nucleotides are TGTGCCAGCAGTTTAGCCAAAGCAGGGAACACTGAAGCTTTCTTT. Protein product: CASSLAKAGNTEAFF.

This rearrangement joins TRBV2 to TRBJ2-5; D is ambiguous. Germline CDR1 SNHLY, CDR2 FYNNEI. The V gene lost 3 bases and the J gene lost 4 bases, with 6 bases spanning the gap. The CDR3 contains 12 residues. CDR3 DNA sequence: TGTGCCAGCAGTGAGGTAGTAGAGACCCAGTACTTC. This codes for CASSEVVETQYF.

CDR3 nucleotide sequence: TGTGCCAGCAGCCAAGTAGCGGGAGGAGAGACCCAGTACTTC. Translation: CASSQVAGGETQYF. The genes are TRBV4-2 and TRBJ2-5; TRBD2 matches 10 bases. CDR3 length: 14 residues. CDR1 and CDR2 from the germline V gene are LGHNA and YNFKEQ. V shed 1 base and J 4 bases; nucleotides not matched to a gene: 0.

This chain connects TRBV5-1 to TRBJ1-1; 7 nucleotides match TRBD1. This CDR3 region has 13 residues. The germline V gene encodes CDR1 SGHRS and CDR2 YFSETQ. The V segment lost 4 bases and the J segment 3 bases; nucleotides outside the gene matches: 3. The CDR3: CASSPGQYTEAFF. As DNA, the CDR3 is TGCGCCAGCAGCCCGGGACAGTACACTGAAGCTTTCTTT.

The chain couples TRBV15 to TRBJ1-1; D remains ambiguous. There are 14 residues in the CDR3. Trimming pared 1 base from V and 4 bases from J, leaving 10 bases between. Germline CDR1 LNHNV, CDR2 YYDKDF (reference sequence). CDR3 nucleotide sequence: TGTGCCACCAGCAGAGCTTCGGTTGTCACTGAAGCTTTCTTT. Encoded protein: CATSRASVVTEAFF.

The J gene is TRBJ2-7, the V gene TRBV29-1; 7 bases line up with TRBD2. The V segment lost 4 bases and the J segment 6 bases; nucleotides outside the gene matches: 9. This CDR3 is built from 13 residues. Per germline, CDR1 SQVTM and CDR2 ANQGSEA. CDR3 loop: CSVVPSLAGEQYF. DNA for the CDR3: TGCAGCGTTGTCCCATCATTAGCGGGCGAGCAGTACTTC.

The gene calls are TRBV6-5 and TRBJ2-1; 8 nucleotides align to TRBD2. The J segment lost 14 bases and the V segment lost 5 bases, leaving 5 bases of the junction unmatched. The CDR3 spans 11 residues. The germline V gene has CDR1 MNHEY and CDR2 SVGAGI. The CDR3 loop reads CASSPGGPEFF. The CDR3 DNA sequence: TGTGCCAGCAGTCCGGGGGGGCCCGAGTTCTTC.

In this sample, this clone turned up once. The chain combines TRBV19 with TRBJ2-5, with 7 bases fitting TRBD2. In germline, CDR1 is LNHDA, CDR2 SQIVND (reference sequence). V trimming: 5 bases; J trimming: 6 bases; junction bases outside the gene matches: 18. The CDR3 is 17 residues long. As DNA, the CDR3 is TGTGCCAGTAGTCGGGAGCTGGCGGGAGTAGATGAAAAGACCCAGTACTTC. This sequence encodes CASSRELAGVDEKTQYF.

This clone was seen a handful of times. The chain couples TRBV7-2 to TRBJ1-1, with a weak D call TRBD1 (5 bases). Trimming shortened V by 4 bases and J by 1 base, and 13 bases separated the two germline ends. The CDR3 spans 15 residues. Germline loops: CDR1 SGHTA, CDR2 FQGNSA. The CDR3: CASSSNFGQNTEAFF. In DNA form, the CDR3 reads TGTGCCAGCAGCTCAAACTTCGGACAGAACACTGAAGCTTTCTTT.

The gene calls are TRBV7-3 and TRBJ2-5; D may match TRBD1 or TRBD2 (5 bases each). V lost 4 bases to trimming and J lost 2 bases, with 11 bases between them. CDR1 and CDR2 from the germline V gene are SGHTA and FQGTGA. The CDR3 extends over 14 amino acids. DNA for the CDR3: TGTGCCAGCAGCTCAACGGGGCAGCAAGAGACCCAGTACTTC. It codes for CASSSTGQQETQYF.

This clone has only one observation. This chain's CDR3 is CASSSSGVGQEQYF. The CDR3 nucleotides are TGTGCCAGCAGCTCCAGTGGGGTGGGGCAAGAGCAGTACTTC. The V gene is TRBV7-9, the J gene TRBJ2-7, with D possibly being TRBD1 (5 bases). Trimming stripped 4 bases from V and 7 bases from J, with 17 bases between. Germline CDR1 is SEHNR and CDR2 is FQNEAQ (reference sequence). The CDR3 loop spans 14 amino acids. Complete variable domain (other parts from reference TRBV7-9 and TRBJ2-7): DTGVSQNPRHKITKRGQNVTFRCDPISEHNRLYWYRQTLGQGPEFLTYFQNEAQLEKSRLLSDRFSAERPKGSFSTLEIQRTEQGDSAMYLCASSSSGVGQEQYFGPGTRLTVT.

The rearrangement joins TRBV7-8 to TRBJ2-1; D remains ambiguous. The ends were cut back, 5 bases at V and 10 bases at J, with 9 bases in the middle. Looked up from germline, CDR1 is SGHVS and CDR2 is FQNEAQ. This CDR3 contains 11 residues. The CDR3 bases are TGTGCCAGCAGCCTGGAGCCGGAGCAGTTCTTC. Its translation is CASSLEPEQFF.

This clone was detected only once. The chain has TRBV19 and TRBJ1-5; a possible D gene is TRBD1 (6 bases). Trimming pared 7 bases from V and 2 bases from J, leaving 12 bases between. The CDR3 is 14 residues long. CDR1 is LNHDA and CDR2 is SQIVND in the germline V gene (reference sequence). The CDR3 sequence is CASNGGLGNQPQHF. CDR3 bases: TGTGCCAGTAACGGGGGGCTTGGCAATCAGCCCCAGCATTTT.

The genes are TRBV6-1 and TRBJ2-7, with 7 bases matching TRBD2. CDR1 and CDR2 from the germline V gene are MNHNS and SASEGT. The CDR3 loop spans 14 amino acids. Trimming at V came to 2 bases and at J to 4 bases, leaving 5 bases not matched to a gene. CDR3 residues: CASSELGGGYEQYF. In DNA form, the CDR3 reads TGTGCCAGCAGTGAATTGGGGGGAGGGTACGAGCAGTACTTC.

This chain links TRBV11-2 with TRBJ2-5; possible D gene TRBD2, 5 bases. The CDR3 totals 18 residues. The V and J ends lost 0 bases and 1 base respectively, with 18 bases between them. CDR1 is SGHAT and CDR2 is FQNNGV in the germline V gene. For the CDR3, the DNA is TGTGCCAGCAGCTTAGATTCACAGAGCACACGGGGCCAAGAGACCCAGTACTTC. It yields the protein CASSLDSQSTRGQETQYF.

To note about this clone: At one end, the junction sequence differs from germline, possibly due to a read error. This chain joins TRBV7-7 and TRBJ1-1; D not certain. This CDR3 contains 13 residues. In germline, CDR1 is SSHAT, CDR2 FNYEAQ (reference sequence). CDR3 in DNA: TGTGCTAGCAGCTTATCGGAGGACACTGAAGCTTTCTTT. Translation: CASSLSEDTEAFF.

The J gene is TRBJ1-3, the V gene TRBV28; TRBD1 aligns across 8 bases. Germline V lookup: CDR1 MDHEN, CDR2 SYDVKM. CDR3 size: 16 residues. Germline trimming cut 5 bases from V and 0 bases from J; bases unmatched to any gene: 6. The CDR3 region is CASSRTGLSSGNTIYF. The CDR3 DNA is TGTGCCAGCAGTCGGACAGGGCTAAGCTCTGGAAACACCATATATTTT.

The chain carries TRBV7-8 and TRBJ1-6; 8 bases are shared with TRBD1. V lost 3 bases, J lost 5 bases, and 3 bases stayed unmatched. The germline gives CDR1 SGHVS, CDR2 FQNEAQ. CDR3 size: 15 residues. CDR3 in amino acids: CASSFGQGNNSPLHF. CDR3 coding DNA: TGTGCCAGCAGCTTCGGACAGGGCAATAATTCACCCCTCCACTTT.

DNA for the CDR3: TGTGCCAGCAGCGTAGAAGGCGGACAGGTGATCGCTGAAGCTTTCTTT. Translation: CASSVEGGQVIAEAFF. The chain recombines TRBV9 with TRBJ1-1, with 7 bases lining up with TRBD1. V lost 0 bases to trimming and J lost 6 bases; unmatched junction nucleotides: 11. Germline V gene lookup returns CDR1 SGDLS and CDR2 YYNGEE. This CDR3 region has 16 residues.

The J gene is TRBJ1-6, the V gene TRBV24-1; perhaps TRBD1 as D (6 bases). The CDR3 consists of 13 residues. Germline-derived CDR1 and CDR2 are KGHDR and SFDVKD. V lost 4 bases and J lost 8, with 8 bases in between. The CDR3 sequence is CATSEDRDSPLHF. The CDR3 DNA reads as TGTGCCACCAGTGAGGACAGAGATTCACCCCTCCACTTT.

This clone is labeled as medium-sized. The CDR3 nucleotides read TGTGCCAGCAGCTCAATCGGGGGTCCTGTCGGGGAGCTGTTTTTT. The encoded protein is CASSSIGGPVGELFF. This chain connects TRBV7-3 to TRBJ2-2; weak D call: TRBD2 (6 bases). The V gene lost 4 bases and the J gene lost 7 bases, with 16 bases spanning the gap. Germline CDR1 reads SGHTA; CDR2 reads FQGTGA. CDR3 length: 15 residues.

This chain connects TRBV30 to TRBJ2-3; perhaps TRBD1 as D (6 bases). CDR1 GTSNPN and CDR2 SVGIG come from the germline V gene (reference sequence). This CDR3 comprises 12 residues. Trimming shortened V by 1 base and J by 5 bases, and 7 bases separated the two germline ends. This CDR3 is CAWSATGDTQYF. For the CDR3, the DNA is TGTGCCTGGAGTGCGACAGGAGATACGCAGTATTTT.

V is TRBV9 and J is TRBJ1-4; D call uncertain. The V and J ends lost 1 base and 8 bases respectively, with 9 bases between them. Germline-derived CDR1 and CDR2 are SGDLS and YYNGEE. This CDR3 is 13 amino acids long. In DNA form, the CDR3 reads TGTGCCAGCAGCGTAACCGAGGGCGAAAAACTGTTTTTT. It yields the protein CASSVTEGEKLFF.

V and J are TRBV14 and TRBJ2-3; TRBD1 aligns across 8 bases. Germline CDR1 SGHDN, CDR2 FVKESK. V lost 6 bases and J lost 3; bases outside the gene matches: 5. The length of the CDR3 is 14 residues. This chain's CDR3 is CASRGTGLTDTQYF. The CDR3 region has the DNA TGTGCCAGCAGGGGGACAGGTTTAACAGATACGCAGTATTTT. The full variable domain, completed using reference TRBV14 and TRBJ2-3, is EAGVTQFPSHSVIEKGQTVTLRCDPISGHDNLYWYRRVMGKEIKFLLHFVKESKQDESGMPNNRFLAERTGGTYSTLKVQPAELEDSGVYFCASRGTGLTDTQYFGPGTRLTVL.

The chain couples TRBV6-5 to TRBJ1-3; 8 bases are shared with TRBD1. Germline V gene lookup returns CDR1 MNHEY and CDR2 SVGAGI. V was clipped by 6 bases and J by 8 bases; unmatched bases: 6. This CDR3 has 13 residues. The CDR3 here is CASRGQGLDTIYF. CDR3 bases: TGTGCCAGCAGAGGACAGGGTTTAGACACCATATATTTT.